These T cell receptor beta chains were read from a single sample in a study of blood T cell repertoires in COVID-19. Profiling relied on immunoSEQ multiplex PCR, and the TCRdb table lists in-frame clones only, not all of them. The data contain over 80,000 clones, 80% to 90% of them singletons. Sequences were obtained from peripheral blood. These receptor sequences come from a man in his forties or fifties with acute or convalescent COVID-19. The conserved cysteine and the conserved F or W are not part of the CDR3 here.

J: TRBJ2-1
V: TRBV6-1
CDR3: ASSEMGGAYNEQF

J: TRBJ2-1
V: TRBV7-2
CDR3: ASEGAGDSYNEQF

J: TRBJ1-4
V: TRBV15
CDR3: ATSRPGQANEKLF

J: TRBJ2-5
V: TRBV6-5
CDR3: ASSSRGQETQY

J: TRBJ1-6
V: TRBV6-5
CDR3: ASSPGKFNSPLH

J: TRBJ2-1
V: TRBV5-1
CDR3: ASSLAARGDNEQF

J: TRBJ2-7
V: TRBV5-8
CDR3: ASSFRVRGDYEQY

J: TRBJ1-1
V: TRBV7-3
CDR3: ASSTQGNTEAF

J: TRBJ2-5
V: TRBV28
CDR3: ASSLGGGRETQY

J: TRBJ1-5
V: TRBV24-1
CDR3: ATSDTGQGHQPQH

J: TRBJ1-5
V: TRBV13
CDR3: ASSSPGQGTGSNQPQH

J: TRBJ1-4
V: TRBV30
CDR3: AWSNKGAWEKLF

J: TRBJ1-6
V: TRBV28
CDR3: ASSRVNNSPLH

J: TRBJ2-5
V: TRBV28
CDR3: ASSVTGTGGGRKTQY

J: TRBJ1-3
V: TRBV9
CDR3: ASSPGTGPNTIY

J: TRBJ1-4
V: TRBV10-1
CDR3: ASRSGQSLTRNEKLF

J: TRBJ1-4
V: TRBV5-1
CDR3: ASSLVGSGATNEKLF

J: TRBJ1-4
V: TRBV10-3
CDR3: AISDDLRGRGEKLF

J: TRBJ2-7
V: TRBV30
CDR3: ASSRGSSYEQY

J: TRBJ1-5
V: TRBV15
CDR3: ATSRPDRGFNGPQH

J: TRBJ2-7
V: TRBV5-8
CDR3: ASSLFFGLAGGRTYEQY

J: TRBJ1-4
V: TRBV4-1
CDR3: ASSQFQPGTLKIRGVKLF

J: TRBJ1-5
V: TRBV6-5
CDR3: ASSSGGRGSQPQH

J: TRBJ1-2
V: TRBV7-9
CDR3: ASSRDRGLGNYGYT

J: TRBJ1-2
V: TRBV29-1
CDR3: SVWARDRGDYGYT

J: TRBJ1-5
V: TRBV30
CDR3: AWSKGTGNQPQH

J: TRBJ2-3
V: TRBV20-1
CDR3: SARRGDTQY

J: TRBJ2-7
V: TRBV19
CDR3: ASSTRDGSYEQY

J: TRBJ2-1
V: TRBV2
CDR3: ASRKRSWDMANNEQF

J: TRBJ2-7
V: TRBV4-2
CDR3: ASSPRDSYEQY

J: TRBJ1-6
V: TRBV7-9
CDR3: ASSRATRQGAPLH

J: TRBJ2-5
V: TRBV5-1
CDR3: ASSPVRGGNQETQY

J: TRBJ1-2
V: TRBV2
CDR3: ASSEDRGYGYT

J: TRBJ1-2
V: TRBV7-3
CDR3: ASSPTGGSYGYT

J: TRBJ2-5
V: TRBV5-4
CDR3: ASSSTAGETQY

J: TRBJ1-5
V: TRBV18
CDR3: ASSPRDRKNQPQH

J: TRBJ2-3
V: TRBV9
CDR3: ASSLLAGGSTDTQY

J: TRBJ2-3
V: TRBV7-2
CDR3: ASSSGLAGADTQY

J: TRBJ2-1
V: TRBV21-1
CDR3: ASRGLAGWNEQF

J: TRBJ1-2
V: TRBV25-1
CDR3: ASSLGAVGYT